These T cell receptor beta chains were read from a single sample in a study of shared clonotypes between healthy human individuals. The method was immunoSEQ multiplex PCR; TCRdb's version includes in-frame clones alone and lacks a portion of them. The sample records 330,000 or so clones, roughly 70% being singletons. Sample: memory CD4+ T cells sorted from blood. The receptors come from a man aged 25 to 45 in good health. Both conserved end residues are trimmed from each CDR3. The order of the fields is V gene, CDR3 protein.

v_call: TRBV20-1
cdr3_aa: SAPTAAGAF

v_call: TRBV7-7
cdr3_aa: ASSPGLAGATGELF

v_call: TRBV4-1
cdr3_aa: ASSQYDWRVEKLF

v_call: TRBV6-1
cdr3_aa: ASSEATDSYEQY

v_call: TRBV7-8
cdr3_aa: ASSLREETQY

v_call: TRBV5-1
cdr3_aa: ASTFLGGREYNEQY

v_call: TRBV7-6
cdr3_aa: ASSRLGGLAGVGNEQF

v_call: TRBV29-1
cdr3_aa: SGARGGFDEQF

v_call: TRBV18
cdr3_aa: ASSPLTGGVDGVQY

v_call: TRBV18
cdr3_aa: ASSPWGQSTETQY

v_call: TRBV11-2
cdr3_aa: ASSLQRPNTGELF

v_call: TRBV15
cdr3_aa: ATSKDVAGVEQY

v_call: TRBV15
cdr3_aa: ATSRDLGREKDNEQF

v_call: TRBV18
cdr3_aa: ASSLSGRGAETQY

v_call: TRBV7-8
cdr3_aa: ASSLAGISAEQY

v_call: TRBV19
cdr3_aa: ASARGTENTGELF

v_call: TRBV27
cdr3_aa: ASSNRLAGGGELF

v_call: TRBV29-1
cdr3_aa: SVEASGRHTQY

v_call: TRBV10-3
cdr3_aa: ATTSGMPTDTQY

v_call: TRBV15
cdr3_aa: ATSSRQGSYEQY

v_call: TRBV30
cdr3_aa: AWRRGGYT

v_call: TRBV5-1
cdr3_aa: ASSLMGSGTEAF

v_call: TRBV4-3
cdr3_aa: ASSHATLGQPQH

v_call: TRBV11-3
cdr3_aa: ASSLDPTSNEQF

v_call: TRBV7-2
cdr3_aa: ASSLAIPHTNSGYT

v_call: TRBV19
cdr3_aa: ASSIESTGNQPQH

v_call: TRBV28
cdr3_aa: ASSRWGAGNTIY

v_call: TRBV5-1
cdr3_aa: ASSSQGETQY

v_call: TRBV5-5
cdr3_aa: ASSEDTDTQY

v_call: TRBV5-1
cdr3_aa: ASSSGQGNTGELF

v_call: TRBV5-1
cdr3_aa: ASSLNNEQF

v_call: TRBV9
cdr3_aa: ASSVGQVSGNTIY

v_call: TRBV28
cdr3_aa: ASRRGTQRDEQY

v_call: TRBV4-1
cdr3_aa: ASSQMGDEQY

v_call: TRBV6-6
cdr3_aa: ASSYSNSGANVLT

v_call: TRBV18
cdr3_aa: ASSPPGTPDTDTQY

v_call: TRBV6-6
cdr3_aa: ASSHPQGYGYT

v_call: TRBV6-6
cdr3_aa: ASSLGTGTNEKLF